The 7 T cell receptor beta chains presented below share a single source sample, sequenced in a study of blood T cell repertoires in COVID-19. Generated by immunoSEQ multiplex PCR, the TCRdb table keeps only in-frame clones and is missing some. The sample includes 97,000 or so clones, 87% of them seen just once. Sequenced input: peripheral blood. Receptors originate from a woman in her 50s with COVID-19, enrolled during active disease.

This CDR3 is CASTDSGGAVTGELFF. The CDR3 DNA is TGTGCCAGCACAGATAGCGGGGGGGCGGTCACCGGGGAGCTGTTTTTT. This chain joins TRBV2 and TRBJ2-2; TRBD2 agrees at 11 bases. CDR1 is SNHLY, CDR2 FYNNEI, per germline. V lost 7 bases and J lost 4; bases outside the gene matches: 8. The CDR3 is made up of 16 amino acids.

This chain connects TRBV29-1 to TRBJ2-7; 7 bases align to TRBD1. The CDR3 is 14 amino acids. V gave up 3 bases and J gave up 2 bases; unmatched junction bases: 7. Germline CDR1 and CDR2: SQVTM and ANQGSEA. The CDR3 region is CSVDTGTAAYEQYF. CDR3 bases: TGCAGCGTTGACACCGGGACAGCAGCCTACGAGCAGTACTTC.

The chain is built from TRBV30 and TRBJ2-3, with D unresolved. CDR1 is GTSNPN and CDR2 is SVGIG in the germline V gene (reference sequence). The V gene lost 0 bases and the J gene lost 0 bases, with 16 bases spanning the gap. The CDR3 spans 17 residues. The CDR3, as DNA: TGTGCCTGGAGTGTACGGGTAAGGAAGCCTAGCACAGATACGCAGTATTTT. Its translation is CAWSVRVRKPSTDTQYF.

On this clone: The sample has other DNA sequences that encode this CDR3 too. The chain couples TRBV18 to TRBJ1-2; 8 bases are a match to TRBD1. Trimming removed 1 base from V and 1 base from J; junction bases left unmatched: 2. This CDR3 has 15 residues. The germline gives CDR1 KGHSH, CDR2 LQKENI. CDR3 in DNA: TGTGCCAGCTCACCACTGGACAGGGTTAACTATGGCTACACCTTC. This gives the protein CASSPLDRVNYGYTF.

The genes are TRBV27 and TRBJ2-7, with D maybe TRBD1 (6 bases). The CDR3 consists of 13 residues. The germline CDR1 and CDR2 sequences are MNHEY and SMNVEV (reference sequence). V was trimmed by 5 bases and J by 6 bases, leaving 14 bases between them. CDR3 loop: CASSPNRVGEQYF. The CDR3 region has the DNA TGTGCCAGCAGTCCAAACAGGGTCGGCGAGCAGTACTTC.

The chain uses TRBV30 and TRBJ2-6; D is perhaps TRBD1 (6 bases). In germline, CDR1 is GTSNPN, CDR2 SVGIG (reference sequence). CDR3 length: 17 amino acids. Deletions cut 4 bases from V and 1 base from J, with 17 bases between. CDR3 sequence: CAWNRQERRSGANVLTF. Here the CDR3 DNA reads TGTGCCTGGAATCGACAGGAGAGGAGGTCTGGGGCCAACGTCCTGACTTTC.

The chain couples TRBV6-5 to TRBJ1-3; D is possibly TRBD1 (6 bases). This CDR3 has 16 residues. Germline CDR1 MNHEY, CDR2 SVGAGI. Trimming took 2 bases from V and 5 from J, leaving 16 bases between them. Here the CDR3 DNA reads TGTGCCAGCAGTTACGCGGGGGGCGTTTCGAGAAACACCATATATTTT. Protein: CASSYAGGVSRNTIYF.